The present T cell receptor (beta chain) was sequenced within a study of vaccination and CD4 T cells after COVID-19. About the research overall: Nasal swab PCR had detected SARS-CoV-2 in convalescent patients, several mild and one severe. The stimulating agents, overlapping spike peptides, came from SARS-CoV-2, HCoV-NL63, HCoV-OC43 and HCoV-229E.

Comment on this clonotype: The antigen is undetermined.

Treatment described: 10-day PBMC culture with coronavirus spike peptide pools or control peptides (ViraFEST assay). Under the ViraFEST approach, antigen-specific T cells were expanded with peptide pools and TCRs subsequently sequenced. Scientists ran DNA taken from cultured CD4+ T cells through the Oncomine TCR Beta short-read assay for sequencing. After culture, CD4+ T cells served as the source for genomic DNA extraction. TCRdb ran MiXCR on the PCR reads and lists one entry per CDR3 protein. The sample carries roughly 20,000 distinct CDR3 sequences, about 44% recorded once. CDR3 length: 14 amino acids. V shed 9 bases and J 0 bases; nucleotides not matched to a gene: 8. CDR1 and CDR2 from the germline V gene are MNHEY and SVGEGT.

The sequences come from CD4+ T cells from blood, cultured in vitro, collected before SARS-CoV-2 vaccination. The V and J genes are TRBV6-2 or TRBV6-3 and TRBJ2-7, with 7 bases lining up with TRBD1. The TCR sequence derives from a human donor who had recovered from COVID-19. CDR3 nucleotides: TGTGCCAGTAGTACCCGACAGGGCTCCTACGAGCAGTACTTC. This translates into CASSTRQGSYEQYF.